This TCR beta chain was sequenced in a study of blood T cell repertoires in COVID-19. Study summary: COVID-19 samples, acute and convalescent, were from the United States, Italy and Spain. Sources were T cells, B-cell-depleted T cells, or PBMCs; the material itself was cDNA or gDNA.

Original methodology: Nucleated cell number was recorded as an estimate derived from reference gene primer amplification. TCRdb keeps only in-frame clones here, not all; method: immunoSEQ multiplex PCR. V, J and clone size reflect that table, while D and trimming were determined from the DNA. The sample has around 250,000 clones, around nine tenths seen once. The CDR3 is 16 amino acids. Per germline, CDR1 SGHTA and CDR2 FQGNSA. Between the trimmed V and J ends, which lost 0 bases and 7 bases, there was a span of 15 bases. V and J are TRBV7-2 and TRBJ2-2, with D hard to call. This clonotype was obtained from a woman in her forties who had recovered from COVID-19. Source material: peripheral blood. The CDR3 here is CASSLARRIGVGELFF. The CDR3 coding sequence is TGTGCCAGCAGCTTAGCAAGGCGGATAGGAGTCGGGGAGCTGTTTTTT. Filled out from reference TRBV7-2 and TRBJ2-2, the complete variable domain reads GAGVSQSPSNKVTEKGKDVELRCDPISGHTALYWYRQSLGQGLEFLIYFQGNSAPDKSGLPSDRFSAERTGGSVSTLTIQRTQQEDSAVYLCASSLARRIGVGELFFGEGSRLTVL.